Judged by abundance, the clone carrying this T cell receptor beta chain is medium-sized. These data originate in a study of graft-versus-host responses after intestinal transplantation. The wider study: Tacrolimus plus steroids were given to all recipients for 2 to 4 years, preceded by anti-thymocyte globulin induction.

The authors seeded around 200,000 CFSE-labeled responder cells together with around 200,000 irradiated stimulator cells tagged with violet dye. Study results and caveats: After transplant, early declines in HvG clones were associated with peak levels of circulating GvH clones.

TCRdb's copy holds only in-frame clones and misses some; the assay was immunoSEQ multiplex PCR. The table shows 20,000 or so clones, with 30% to 40% occurring only once. The CDR3 is 15 amino acids. The germline CDR1 and CDR2 sequences are SQVTM and ANQGSEA. Trimming took 3 bases from V and 3 from J; bases not matched to a gene: 9. This sequence originates from a human patient who received an intestinal transplant. This sequence joins TRBV29-1 and TRBJ2-7, with 9 bases aligning to TRBD2. Sequenced here: alloreactive CD8+ T cells from a mixed lymphocyte reaction culture, sampled before intestinal transplant. Subset meaning: CFSE-low proliferating T cells sorted from approximately 6-day pre-transplant mixed lymphocyte reaction (GvH or HvG direction). CDR3: CSVEGTGTSSYEQYF. In DNA, the CDR3 is TGCAGCGTTGAGGGTACCGGGACTAGCAGCTACGAGCAGTACTTC.